These 27 T cell receptor beta chains were all obtained from the same sample, sequenced in a study of blood T cell repertoires in COVID-19. Repertoires were generated with immunoSEQ multiplex PCR, while TCRdb's copy carries only in-frame clones and drops some. This sample carries about 190,000 clones, 89% of them seen once, and the ten largest clones take approximately 7%. Sample: peripheral blood. Every receptor here comes from a man aged 35-49 years with acute or convalescent COVID-19.

This rearrangement joins TRBV11-2 to TRBJ2-1; a weak D match, TRBD2 (7 bases). Trimming shortened V by 6 bases and J by 6 bases, and 15 bases separated the two germline ends. Germline CDR1 reads SGHAT; CDR2 reads FQNNGV. The CDR3 covers 14 residues. The CDR3 bases are TGTGCCAGCAGTCTCGCGGGGGCTATCAATGAGCAGTTCTTC. It yields the protein CASSLAGAINEQFF.

CDR3 coding DNA: TGCGCCAGCAACACAGGACCGAACACCGGGGAGCTGTTTTTT. This codes for CASNTGPNTGELFF. The gene calls are TRBV5-1 and TRBJ2-2; tentatively, D is TRBD1 (5 bases). The CDR3 runs to 14 residues. Germline CDR1 and CDR2: SGHRS and YFSETQ. V was pared by 6 bases and J by 0 bases, with 9 bases between.

The V and J genes are TRBV6-2 or TRBV6-3 and TRBJ2-3; 8 positions match TRBD2. With V trimmed by 0 bases and J by 2 bases, 7 bases remained unmatched. Germline V lookup: CDR1 MNHEY, CDR2 SVGEGT. The CDR3 runs 17 residues. The CDR3 loop reads CASSYSFTGGPTDTQYF. In nucleotides, the CDR3 is TGTGCCAGCAGTTACTCGTTTACGGGGGGGCCCACAGATACGCAGTATTTT.

Remarks on this clone: The sample has other DNA sequences that encode this CDR3 too. The chain joins TRBV18 to TRBJ2-5, with 8 bases fitting TRBD1. The CDR3 is made up of 14 amino acids. Germline V lookup: CDR1 KGHSH, CDR2 LQKENI. Losses at the gene ends were 3 bases for V and 2 bases for J; bases not matched to a gene: 2. The CDR3 loop reads CASSPGTGQETQYF. Written as DNA, the CDR3 is TGTGCCAGCTCACCCGGGACAGGACAAGAGACCCAGTACTTC.

The chain carries TRBV28 and TRBJ1-4; the match to TRBD1 covers 11 bases. The trim removed 6 bases at V and 7 bases at J, leaving 4 bases unmatched. The CDR3 covers 14 residues. CDR1 and CDR2 from the germline V gene are MDHEN and SYDVKM. CDR3 nucleotides: TGTGCCAGCAGGTCCGGGACAGGGGGTGAAAAACTGTTTTTT. It specifies CASRSGTGGEKLFF.

V is TRBV27 and J is TRBJ2-7; 12 nucleotides align to TRBD1. CDR1 is MNHEY and CDR2 is SMNVEV in the germline V gene (reference sequence). This CDR3 has 18 amino acids. Trimming took 3 bases from V and 2 from J; bases not matched to a gene: 11. The CDR3 protein is CASSFRTGTGGMAYEQYF. CDR3 nucleotides: TGTGCCAGCAGTTTTCGGACTGGGACAGGGGGCATGGCCTACGAGCAGTACTTC.

The chain couples TRBV18 to TRBJ2-1; tentatively, D is TRBD2 (6 bases). The CDR3 has 15 amino acids. The germline V gene encodes CDR1 KGHSH and CDR2 LQKENI. Trimming pared 8 bases from V and 4 bases from J, leaving 18 bases between. The CDR3 DNA reads TGTGCCAGCGCGGAACTGATCGGGGGATACAATGAGCAGTTCTTC. It specifies CASAELIGGYNEQFF.

The chain is built from TRBV7-2 and TRBJ1-2, with 9 positions matching TRBD1. The trim removed 4 bases at V and 1 base at J, leaving 10 bases unmatched. This CDR3 spans 17 amino acids. CDR1 SGHTA and CDR2 FQGNSA come from the germline V gene. CDR3 nucleotides: TGTGCCAGCAGCTCACCCCCAGGGACAGGGCTTAACTATGGCTACACCTTC. It yields the protein CASSSPPGTGLNYGYTF.

The CDR3 DNA reads TGCGCCAGCAGCCAAGGACTAGCGGCGAGCACAGATACGCAGTATTTT. Its translation: CASSQGLAASTDTQYF. The rearrangement links TRBV4-3 to TRBJ2-3; 9 nucleotides line up with TRBD2. Germline V lookup: CDR1 LGHNA, CDR2 YSLEER. V dropped 1 base and J dropped 0; count of bases not matched to a gene: 2. CDR3 size: 16 residues.

The V and J genes are TRBV6-5 and TRBJ1-1; 8 positions match TRBD1. Germline trimming cut 4 bases from V and 4 bases from J; bases unmatched to any gene: 2. Germline V gene sequence: CDR1 MNHEY, CDR2 SVGAGI. The CDR3 contains 13 residues. The CDR3 DNA reads TGTGCCAGCAGTTCAGGGGGCGGCACTGAAGCTTTCTTT. Its protein is CASSSGGGTEAFF.

The chain links TRBV12-3 or TRBV12-4 to TRBJ1-6, with D unclear. The CDR3 contains 12 residues. Trimming stripped 3 bases from V and 6 bases from J, with 3 bases between. The CDR3 DNA follows: TGTGCCAGCAGTTTCCTTAATTCACCCCTCCACTTT. It specifies CASSFLNSPLHF.

This clone was seen only once. The chain carries TRBV6-5 and TRBJ2-5; TRBD2 matches 7 bases. The length of the CDR3 is 15 residues. Unmatched junction bases numbered 12, after V lost 6 bases and J lost 5 bases. Germline CDR1 MNHEY, CDR2 SVGAGI. The CDR3 sequence: CASSFTSVPRETQYF. The CDR3 bases are TGTGCCAGCAGCTTTACTAGCGTTCCAAGGGAGACCCAGTACTTC.

The genes are TRBV29-1 and TRBJ2-2; 8 positions match TRBD1. Germline V CDR1 and CDR2: SQVTM, ANQGSEA. Unmatched junction bases numbered 6, after V lost 4 bases and J lost 5 bases. The CDR3 is 14 amino acids. The CDR3 spells CSVARGQGTGELFF. DNA for the CDR3: TGCAGCGTTGCCAGGGGGCAGGGTACCGGGGAGCTGTTTTTT.

The chain joins TRBV6-1 to TRBJ1-6; 7 bases agree with TRBD1. Germline-derived CDR1 and CDR2 are MNHNS and SASEGT. This CDR3 region has 15 residues. V shed 3 bases and J 4 bases; nucleotides not matched to a gene: 3. CDR3 sequence (DNA): TGTGCCAGCAGTGAGCCGGGACAGTATAATTCACCCCTCCACTTT. Translation gives CASSEPGQYNSPLHF.

The V call is TRBV7-3, the J call TRBJ2-1; D is perhaps TRBD1 (6 bases). This CDR3 region has 13 residues. CDR1 and CDR2 from the germline V gene are SGHTA and FQGTGA. V was trimmed by 1 base and J by 6 bases, leaving 7 bases between them. CDR3 bases: TGTGCCAGCAGCTTAAACAGGGTCAATGAGCAGTTCTTC. It encodes CASSLNRVNEQFF.

V gene TRBV5-1 combines with J gene TRBJ2-3; D not certain. CDR3 length: 13 residues. Deletions cut 0 bases from V and 4 bases from J, with 6 bases between. Germline V lookup: CDR1 SGHRS, CDR2 YFSETQ. CDR3 residues: CASSLGGSDTQYF. The CDR3 region has the DNA TGCGCCAGCAGCTTGGGAGGTTCAGATACGCAGTATTTT.

V is TRBV13 and J is TRBJ1-2, with D uncertain. The CDR3 length is 16 residues. The V end lost 0 bases, the J end lost 4 bases, and 15 bases lay between the germline ends. Germline CDR1 PRHDT, CDR2 FYEKMQ (reference sequence). CDR3 DNA: TGTGCCAGCAGCTTAGGAGGGCCGGGAAATAGCTATGGCTACACCTTC. Residues: CASSLGGPGNSYGYTF.

The chain employs TRBV2 and TRBJ1-1, with TRBD1 as a possible D gene (5 bases). The CDR3 loop spans 14 amino acids. Germline assignment: CDR1 SNHLY and CDR2 FYNNEI. V gave up 7 bases and J gave up 0 bases, with 12 bases separating them. DNA of the CDR3: TGTGCCAGCAAGGAAGGGGCCATGAACACTGAAGCTTTCTTT. Its protein is CASKEGAMNTEAFF. The complete variable domain, with remaining parts taken from reference TRBV2 and TRBJ1-1, reads EPEVTQTPSHQVTQMGQEVILRCVPISNHLYFYWYRQILGQKVEFLVSFYNNEISEKSEIFDDQFSVERPDGSNFTLKIRSTKLEDSAMYFCASKEGAMNTEAFFGQGTRLTVV.

V is TRBV7-2 and J is TRBJ2-5; TRBD1 agrees at 10 bases. Germline V gene lookup returns CDR1 SGHTA and CDR2 FQGNSA. The CDR3 covers 14 residues. Trimming removed 5 bases from V and 6 bases from J; junction bases left unmatched: 6. CDR3 sequence (DNA): TGTGCCAGCAGCGATCGGACAGGGGGACAGACCCAGTACTTC. This gives the protein CASSDRTGGQTQYF.

The chain joins TRBV2 to TRBJ2-5; D may be TRBD2 (6 bases). The germline V gene has CDR1 SNHLY and CDR2 FYNNEI. Trimming left V 5 bases short and J 1 base short, with 11 bases between. This CDR3 has 14 amino acids. As DNA, the CDR3 is TGTGCCAGCAGTTCCGGGACTTTCCAAGAGACCCAGTACTTC. This gives the protein CASSSGTFQETQYF.

The chain is built from TRBV30 and TRBJ1-2; 7 bases are shared with TRBD1. CDR3 length: 14 amino acids. The V gene's germline CDR1 is GTSNPN and CDR2 SVGIG (reference sequence). V lost 0 bases and J lost 8; bases outside the gene matches: 9. The CDR3 nucleotides are TGTGCCTGGAGTGTAGACAGGGCGTCGAGGGGCTACACCTTC. Encoded protein: CAWSVDRASRGYTF.

This chain uses TRBV6-5 with TRBJ2-5; D remains unclear. Trimming pared 6 bases from V and 4 bases from J, leaving 15 bases between. This CDR3 has 14 amino acids. The germline V gene encodes CDR1 MNHEY and CDR2 SVGAGI. DNA of the CDR3: TGTGCCAGCAGGGCCGCAACCCGTCGAGAGACCCAGTACTTC. Residues: CASRAATRRETQYF.

The chain is built from TRBV5-4 and TRBJ2-7; 8 nucleotides agree with TRBD1. The trim removed 3 bases at V and 3 bases at J, leaving 8 bases unmatched. Germline assignment: CDR1 SGHNT and CDR2 YYREEE (reference sequence). This CDR3 comprises 15 residues. Here the CDR3 DNA reads TGTGCCAGCAGCTACCATTCAGGGGGCAGCTACGAGCAGTACTTC. This encodes CASSYHSGGSYEQYF.

The rearrangement joins TRBV6-2 or TRBV6-3 to TRBJ1-1; maybe TRBD1 (6 bases). V was trimmed by 5 bases and J by 5 bases, leaving 18 bases between them. Germline-derived CDR1 and CDR2 are MNHEY and SVGEGT. The CDR3 has 15 residues. CDR3 sequence: CASSPWAGARTEAFF. As DNA, the CDR3 is TGTGCCAGCAGTCCCTGGGCAGGGGCGAGGACTGAAGCTTTCTTT.

The chain couples TRBV30 to TRBJ2-7; D may be TRBD1 (6 bases). V was shortened by 3 bases and J by 2 bases, with 14 bases between the two germline ends. The CDR3 runs to 14 residues. The V gene's germline CDR1 is GTSNPN and CDR2 SVGIG (reference sequence). CDR3 nucleotide sequence: TGTGCCTGGAGCTTGTTACAGGGAACCTACGAGCAGTACTTC. Its protein product is CAWSLLQGTYEQYF.

The chain employs TRBV28 and TRBJ2-2; the D is unclear. CDR1 MDHEN and CDR2 SYDVKM come from the germline V gene. The CDR3 runs 13 residues. The V and J ends lost 5 bases and 7 bases respectively, with 11 bases between them. The CDR3 DNA reads as TGTGCCAGCAGTCCCCGAGGAATCGGGGAGCTGTTTTTT. This sequence encodes CASSPRGIGELFF.

Worth noting for this clone: The germline gene is not matched at one end of the junction; a read error may be the cause. The chain joins TRBV7-2 to TRBJ2-5, with 8 positions matching TRBD2. CDR3 length equals 14 residues. Germline values: CDR1 SGHTA, CDR2 FQGNSA. The DNA of the CDR3 is TGTGCCAGCAGCTCTCGGGGGGGGGAAGAGGCCCAGTACTTC. This codes for CASSSRGGEEAQYF.